The source of this T cell receptor beta chain is a study of blood T cells in healthy people across ages. There are 16 residues in the CDR3. Between the trimmed V and J ends, which lost 2 bases and 8 bases, there was a span of 22 bases. Germline V lookup: CDR1 SGHRS, CDR2 YFSETQ. As for this clonotype: Antigen: not known.

The authors ran a second PCR of about 6 to 11 cycles using a sample-barcoded 5' primer and a J-beta primer mix. MiXCR, applied by TCRdb to the 5' RACE reads, yields one record per CDR3 protein. The table lists about 680,000 distinct CDR3 sequences, 49% of them singletons. Whole-study findings and limits: Fewer expanded clones and more diversity marked long-lived versus aged donors.

The rearrangement joins TRBV5-1 to TRBJ1-2, with D maybe TRBD1 (6 bases). Material for sequencing was blood. The origin of this receptor is a woman in her sixties in good health. The CDR3 nucleotides are TGCGCCAGCAGCTTTACAGGGAGGAAGTCGGTTGACGGCTACACCTTC. This translates into CASSFTGRKSVDGYTF.